This T cell receptor beta chain was captured in a study of cytotoxic CD8 clonotypes in ibrutinib-treated CLL. Looking at the study overall: Responses: approximately 25 partial, 2 complete; after median 68 months, around 15 stayed remitted, 12 progressed. Whole-study findings and limits: The study found clonality rose at ibrutinib response, then fell toward baseline at progression.

As concerns this clone: Its antigen is not known.

Germline assignment: CDR1 SEHNR and CDR2 FQNEAQ (reference sequence). V was pared by 2 bases and J by 0 bases, with 11 bases between. The CDR3 contains 16 residues. TCRdb's table, derived via immunoSEQ multiplex PCR, lists solely in-frame clones and lacks some. The sample lists 28,000 or so clones; approximately 60% were seen once. This clonotype was obtained from a human donor with chronic lymphocytic leukemia. The sample consisted of PBMCs, taken before ibrutinib treatment. The chain uses TRBV7-9 and TRBJ1-3; D is ambiguous. The CDR3 region has the DNA TGTGCCAGCAGCTTAAGAGGAAGGGCCTCTGGAAACACCATATATTTT. It specifies CASSLRGRASGNTIYF. The variable domain in full, completed from reference TRBV7-9 and TRBJ1-3, reads DTGVSQNPRHKITKRGQNVTFRCDPISEHNRLYWYRQTLGQGPEFLTYFQNEAQLEKSRLLSDRFSAERPKGSFSTLEIQRTEQGDSAMYLCASSLRGRASGNTIYFGEGSWLTVV.